What follows describes a single TCR beta chain. The germline V gene encodes CDR1 SGHAT and CDR2 FQNNGV. Trimming stripped 3 bases from V and 2 bases from J, with 8 bases between. The CDR3 loop spans 14 amino acids. This entry belongs to a study of CD8 T cells in Susac syndrome. Reverse transcription of roughly 0.5 to 1 ug RNA was performed with random hexamers. TCRdb analysed the immunoSEQ multiplex PCR reads with MiXCR anew, one entry per CDR3 protein. The sample gives 95,000 to 150,000 distinct CDR3 sequences, around 94% of which show up once; roughly 0.091% is in the top ten. This clonotype was obtained from a human donor in good health. Input material: CD4+ T cells from PBMCs. The V and J genes are TRBV11-2 and TRBJ2-1; D is perhaps TRBD2 (5 bases). CDR3 sequence reads: CASSLDWAYNEQFF. In DNA, the CDR3 is TGTGCCAGCAGCTTGGACTGGGCCTACAATGAGCAGTTCTTC.